Described below is a single T cell receptor (beta chain) sequence and its context. There are many counts of this clone. Its binding antigen is unknown. Per-nucleotide qualities are absent, and no much larger clonotype sits a single base away. These data belong to a study of cytomegalovirus exposure and HLA in healthy donors (TCRdb year 2017). Concerning the study at large: In an earlier analysis of roughly 500 of the donors, about 260 Gb of sequence data and some 120 million unique TCR beta sequences from about 190 million T cells were reported. About 330 gigabases of sequencing data and around 85 million unique TCR sequences made up an early release that covered fewer than 650 HLA-typed donors. Of the roughly 400 genotyped donors, approximately 83% fell in the genetic ancestry cluster associated with self-reported Caucasian donors. The study aimed to test whether signatures of past pathogen exposure could be identified by cataloging public T cell receptors. Using immunosequencing, the study profiled T cell repertoires from roughly 650 subjects and related those repertoires to cytomegalovirus serostatus. Besides the first cohort of more than 650 subjects, a separate validation cohort made up of 120 different subjects was used. High-throughput TCR immunosequencing, statistical association of individual TCRs with disease status, and machine learning were combined to predict cytomegalovirus infection status. To study patterns of TCR occurrence, a later analysis re-analyzed previously published TCR beta repertoires from 500 to 850 donors and added high-resolution HLA genotyping. The later analysis used no new phenotypic data to find candidate immune exposures, relying instead on TCR beta sequences and their occurrence across donors. In an earlier analysis of several hundred of the donors, high-throughput TCR beta sequencing was used to judge whether each TCR beta V gene segment behaved as functional or pseudogenic. Alongside the repertoire data, information on donor age, sex, ethnicity and CMV serostatus was compiled. A later genetic analysis used genome-wide SNP genotypes for about 60% of the roughly 700 donors, treating that subset as a discovery cohort. Every repertoire in the discovery cohort had been generated on one and the same sequencing platform. HLA typing covered class I and class II loci at four-digit resolution. Typing coverage differed by locus: A, B, C, DRB1 and DQB1 were typed in roughly 629-630 donors, DQA1 in roughly 500, DPA1 in 600 to 610, and DPB1 in just under 490. Roughly 5 DR-DQ haplotypes were handled as single units for association and clustering, since linkage in the cohort was strong. Among a few hundred genotyped donors of the cohort, an average of roughly 240,000 unique TCR beta nucleotide sequences were sequenced per donor, roughly 20% of them non-productive.

Library method: the immunoSEQ multiplex PCR assay. For the multiplex PCR, a mixture combining 60 forward primers for TCR Vbeta segments and 13 reverse primers for TCR Jbeta segments was used. The CDR3 region of rearranged TCR beta genes was amplified from genomic DNA with a multiplex PCR assay. The amplified TCR beta libraries were sequenced on the Illumina HiSeq System as 87-base-pair reads. Per the source publication's procedure: In a later analysis, some 80 million unique TCR beta chains were counted across the 666 repertoires, and some 10 million of these chains were shared by at least two donors. A nearest-neighbor algorithm error-corrected the raw reads and collapsed the reads into unique sequences, merging closely related sequences to remove PCR and sequencing errors. V, D and J gene segments were assigned by aligning CDR3 sequences to IMGT reference sequences. For a sequence to be retained, a match of at least six nucleotides to both a V gene segment and a J gene segment was required. Rearrangements were called productive when the CDR3 lacked stop codons and stayed in frame with V and J; all others were non-productive. CDR3 was defined by IMGT convention, running from the second conserved V-encoded cysteine to the conserved J-encoded phenylalanine. The earlier analysis of a few hundred of the donors excluded sequences that lacked an unambiguous match to a single V gene segment. An earlier analysis of several hundred of the donors classified V segments as functional when productive rearrangements were above 56.7% and as segregating when the standard deviation between donors was above 5%. To diagnose cytomegalovirus status from the catalog of TCR beta chain sequences, a statistical classification framework was built. V and J gene assignment, in a later analysis, came from comparing TCR nucleotide sequences with IMGT/GENE-DB human TR gene sequences. A later analysis assigned CDR3 sequences and most-parsimonious VDJ recombination scenarios with the TCRdist pipeline. In a later analysis, each TCR beta chain was defined by its CDR3 amino acid sequence together with its V-gene family, and reads without a unique V-gene family were excluded. A later analysis removed roughly 590 highly shared, low-generation-probability nucleotide sequences to deal with suspected cross-contamination and a sequencing artifact. For each public chain, a later analysis derived a clonal expansion index from normalized ranks of inferred template counts within each repertoire. In a later analysis, generation probabilities were computed using a VDJ recombination model fitted to out-of-frame rearrangements, and the results were checked against IGoR. A later analysis scored TCR-TCR, TCR-HLA and TCR-CMV co-occurrence with hypergeometric tests, applying a repertoire-size bias correction to TCR pairs. A later analysis estimated false discovery rates by permuting HLA or CMV assignments 20 times. In a later analysis, co-occurring TCRs were grouped using DBSCAN, and TCRdist sequence similarity was added for clustering within HLA-allele-positive subsets. Co-occurrence clustering excluded repertoires with fewer than 30,000 or more than 120,000 public chains, plus five with anomalous nucleotide sharing. TCRdb limited this immuneACCESS table to in-frame rearrangements with V and J called. A share of clones is missing; checked studies link under half to unresolved V genes, and the rest is unexplained. The V and J calls and clone size were taken over from that table, and D and trimming were inferred from the DNA. The sample table shows about 94,000 clones, and approximately 7.1% are seen once. Jointly, the top ten make up 2% to 2.5% of the sample.

The study at large found these results: Assigning TCR associations to individual alleles was difficult when HLA alleles, especially DR and DQ, strongly co-occurred. A further reported finding was that TCR beta sequences accurately predicted the HLA-A and HLA-B alleles for most subjects in the first cohort. In vitro tests confirmed that a few of the cytomegalovirus-associated TCR beta chains recognize cytomegalovirus antigens. The study listed 164 TCR beta chains as associated with cytomegalovirus. In a later analysis, most CMV-associated TCR beta chains were found to appear HLA-restricted, with HLA associations seemingly driven largely by CMV exposure. In both the original and validation cohorts, the classifier was reported to diagnose cytomegalovirus status with high specificity and sensitivity. The cohort was sequenced for TCR beta chains only, and without alpha or paired-chain data the features that could be detected were limited. A cluster of highly shared sequence variants was judged likely to be a technical artifact of the sequencing pipeline. A later genetic analysis reported fewer N-insertions in productive TCRs among donors in an Asian-associated ancestry cluster than the approximately 670-donor mean. A later genetic analysis associated a missense DCLRE1C variant with V-gene and J-gene trimming of TCR beta chains, and an independent cohort replicated the association. The only immune exposure information available for the cohort was CMV serostatus. Most TCR sequences were observed very rarely across donors, whereas some public TCRs were present in many individuals. In a later analysis, HLA-associated TCR beta chains were found to be more clonally expanded and to have lower generation probabilities than equally common non-associated chains. Because HLA typing was unavailable for some donors at each locus, only the typed subset was used in association tests. Linkage disequilibrium might explain the correlated functional status among segregating V segments, but an unknown experimental factor could not be ruled out. It was suggested by the authors that the approach could potentially be generalized to other disease states and immunological phenotypes. At a false discovery rate of 0.05, a later analysis linked about 16,000 TCR beta sequences to specific HLA alleles. In an earlier analysis of about 600 of the donors, most TCR beta V segments appeared in productive rearrangements about 90% or about 30% of the time, broadly matching IMGT annotations. The earlier analysis of approximately 540 of the donors excluded seventeen rarely observed V segments, including chromosome 9 orphons, because counts were too low. Some IMGT-functional V segments, including TRBV6-2 and TRBV6-3, could not be told apart with the 87-base-pair reads, so those segments were excluded. Presence/absence analyses assumed roughly uniform sequencing depth across donors, an assumption that may not hold. A later analysis found that TCR association rates varied across HLA loci, with DRB1 alleles showing the most associated TCRs and HLA-C alleles the fewest. Several of the top co-occurrence clusters appeared to be linked to parvovirus B19, influenza, CMV and Epstein-Barr virus, according to a later analysis.

The cohort comprised fewer than 750 healthy bone marrow donors. All cohort members were sampled while nominally healthy, although unrecorded immune exposures were likely present. The donor was CMV seronegative and was included in the group of 352 seronegative cohort members. A peripheral blood sample was collected from each donor, and TCR beta sequencing was performed on peripheral blood mononuclear cells. Genomic DNA was extracted from the blood cell samples with the Qiagen DNeasy Blood Extraction Kit. CDR1 and CDR2, looked up from the germline V gene (reference sequence), are GTSNPN and SVGIG. V loses 3 bases of germline sequence and J loses 4 bases, and the interval between the two ends is 9 bases. The CDR3 numbers 12 residues from cysteine through phenylalanine. The kept DNA is CDR3 alone, 36 bases in frame from the first base.

The receptor comes from a middle-aged man in good health and CMV-seronegative. The specimen was PBMCs. The chain uses TRBV30 and TRBJ1-2; the D gene is possibly TRBD1, with 5 bases matching. The DNA sequence is given as TGTGCCTGGAGGGGGGGTACCTATGGCTACACCTTC. Its coded protein is CAWRGGTYGYTF.